A single sample gave rise to the 31 T cell receptor beta chains below, sequenced in a study of blood T cell repertoires in COVID-19. TCRdb keeps only in-frame clones here, not all; method: immunoSEQ multiplex PCR. Of roughly 330,000 clones detected, 65% to 85% appear once; the ten largest clones hold approximately 1.2%. The sequencing sample was made of peripheral blood. These receptors all stem from a woman aged 45-65 years with acute or convalescent COVID-19.

V and J are TRBV2 and TRBJ2-5; 7 positions match TRBD2. Germline V gene sequence: CDR1 SNHLY, CDR2 FYNNEI. There are 13 residues in the CDR3. The junction had 2 bases not matched to a gene; V was cut back by 5 bases and J by 2 bases. As DNA, the CDR3 is TGTGCCAGCAGTCGCGGGGGACAAGAGACCCAGTACTTC. It yields the protein CASSRGGQETQYF.

Only one count was recorded for this clone. This chain connects TRBV7-2 to TRBJ1-2, with TRBD1 as a possible D gene (5 bases). In germline, CDR1 is SGHTA, CDR2 FQGNSA. Trimming removed 5 bases at V and 3 bases at J, with 13 bases between. The CDR3 is 14 amino acids. The DNA for the CDR3 is TGTGCCAGCAGCGTAGGACGGGGGTACTATGGCTACACCTTC. This encodes CASSVGRGYYGYTF. Filled out from reference TRBV7-2 and TRBJ1-2, the complete variable domain reads GAGVSQSPSNKVTEKGKDVELRCDPISGHTALYWYRQSLGQGLEFLIYFQGNSAPDKSGLPSDRFSAERTGGSVSTLTIQRTQQEDSAVYLCASSVGRGYYGYTFGSGTRLTVV.

This clone has a handful of counts. The chain is built from TRBV4-1 and TRBJ1-5; 9 nucleotides align to TRBD1. V was pared by 3 bases and J by 3 bases, with 9 bases of the junction left unmatched. The germline CDR1 and CDR2 sequences are MGHRA and YSYEKL. The CDR3 loop spans 17 amino acids. CDR3: CASSHQFGTGNNQPQHF. CDR3 in DNA: TGCGCCAGCAGCCATCAATTCGGGACAGGGAACAATCAGCCCCAGCATTTT.

This sequence joins TRBV19 and TRBJ2-3, with a weak D call TRBD1 (5 bases). The CDR3 covers 12 residues. V lost 5 bases, J lost 6 bases, and 9 bases lay in between. The germline gives CDR1 LNHDA, CDR2 SQIVND (reference sequence). CDR3 coding DNA: TGTGCCAGTAGTGCAGGGCAGGATACGCAGTATTTT. Encoded protein: CASSAGQDTQYF.

This chain connects TRBV18 to TRBJ1-1, with TRBD1 matching 7 bases. The CDR3 totals 13 residues. J gave up 0 bases and V 6 bases, and 1 base lay outside the gene matches. Germline V gives CDR1 KGHSH, CDR2 LQKENI. The CDR3, as DNA: TGTGCCAGCTCGACAGGGATGAACACTGAAGCTTTCTTT. The encoded protein is CASSTGMNTEAFF.

About this clone: The junction departs from the called germline gene at one end, perhaps through a read error. The chain combines TRBV28 with TRBJ1-1, with D possibly being TRBD1 (6 bases). The V gene's germline CDR1 is MDHEN and CDR2 SYDVKM. CDR3 length: 14 amino acids. CDR3 sequence reads: CASTPTTGNAEAFF. The CDR3 DNA follows: TGTGCCAGCACCCCTACCACAGGGAACGCTGAAGCTTTCTTT.

The CDR3 sequence is CARSSGRAYEQYF. The CDR3 bases are TGTGCCAGAAGCAGCGGGAGGGCCTACGAGCAGTACTTC. This rearrangement joins TRBV5-3 to TRBJ2-7, with 10 bases matching TRBD2. TRBV5-3 is identified as an open reading frame with a role that is uncertain. V was clipped by 4 bases and J by 2 bases; unmatched bases: 0. This CDR3 spans 13 amino acids.

This clone occurred once. The chain is built from TRBV19 and TRBJ2-2; unclear D gene. Trimming stripped 2 bases from V and 7 bases from J, with 5 bases between. The CDR3 covers 12 residues. Per germline, CDR1 LNHDA and CDR2 SQIVND (reference sequence). CDR3 DNA: TGTGCCAGTAGTATATCGGTCGGGGAGCTGTTTTTT. It encodes CASSISVGELFF.

This clone occurred a few times. The rearrangement joins TRBV9 to TRBJ2-2; 14 bases fit TRBD2. CDR1 is SGDLS, CDR2 YYNGEE, per germline. The CDR3 loop spans 20 amino acids. V lost 4 bases to trimming and J lost 6 bases; unmatched junction nucleotides: 17. This CDR3 is CASSPRTLGRLAGGPGELFF. CDR3 DNA: TGTGCCAGCAGCCCCCGGACACTGGGCCGACTAGCGGGAGGGCCCGGGGAGCTGTTTTTT.

This sequence joins TRBV5-1 and TRBJ1-1; D is perhaps TRBD1 (6 bases). Germline V lookup: CDR1 SGHRS, CDR2 YFSETQ. V was clipped by 0 bases and J by 4 bases, with 10 bases between them. This CDR3 contains 14 residues. The CDR3 loop reads CASSLAMTGTEAFF. CDR3 nucleotides: TGCGCCAGCAGCTTGGCCATGACAGGCACTGAAGCTTTCTTT.

The table lists this clone with a count of one. The genes are TRBV19 and TRBJ1-3; D ambiguous. Per the germline V gene, CDR1 is LNHDA and CDR2 is SQIVND (reference sequence). V lost 6 bases, J lost 1 base, and 19 bases lay in between. The CDR3 extends over 17 amino acids. The CDR3 DNA is TGTGCCAGTAGCCGTCCCGCGGGAGGAAGGTCTGGAAACACCATATATTTT. Amino acids: CASSRPAGGRSGNTIYF.

This clone was detected once. The chain's CDR3 is CASTGGESTEAFF. The CDR3 region has the DNA TGTGCCAGCACCGGGGGAGAGAGCACTGAAGCTTTCTTT. V gene TRBV2 combines with J gene TRBJ1-1; a weak D match, TRBD1 (5 bases). The CDR3 runs 13 residues. Trimming pared 7 bases from V and 4 bases from J, leaving 13 bases between. Germline assignment: CDR1 SNHLY and CDR2 FYNNEI.

J is TRBJ2-1 and V is TRBV19; 9 nucleotides line up with TRBD2. The ends lost 5 bases at V and 0 bases at J; junction bases unmatched: 5. Germline CDR1 and CDR2: LNHDA and SQIVND (reference sequence). This CDR3 is built from 16 residues. The CDR3 nucleotides are TGTGCCAGTAGTGGGCCTAGCGGGGCCTCCTACAATGAGCAGTTCTTC. Amino acid sequence: CASSGPSGASYNEQFF.

The V call is TRBV6-5, the J call TRBJ1-1; D not resolved. With 0 bases removed from V and 0 bases from J, the gap between germline ends came to 8 bases. The CDR3 runs to 15 residues. CDR1 is MNHEY and CDR2 is SVGAGI in the germline V gene. The DNA of the CDR3 is TGTGCCAGCAGTTACTCGGCATTGATGAACACTGAAGCTTTCTTT. It codes for CASSYSALMNTEAFF.

The chain couples TRBV5-4 to TRBJ2-1, with 10 positions matching TRBD1. Germline V lookup: CDR1 SGHNT, CDR2 YYREEE (reference sequence). CDR3 length: 14 amino acids. The trim removed 4 bases at V and 4 bases at J, leaving 2 bases unmatched. CDR3 nucleotide sequence: TGTGCCAGCAGCCGGGACAGGGGATACAATGAGCAGTTCTTC. This codes for CASSRDRGYNEQFF. Using reference TRBV5-4 and TRBJ2-1 for the parts outside the CDR3, the full variable domain is ETGVTQSPTHLIKTRGQQVTLRCSSQSGHNTVSWYQQALGQGPQFIFQYYREEENGRGNFPPRFSGLQFPNYSSELNVNALELDDSALYLCASSRDRGYNEQFFGPGTRLTVL.

The rearrangement joins TRBV19 to TRBJ1-5, with a tentative D call TRBD1 (6 bases). The CDR3 is 14 residues long. CDR1 is LNHDA and CDR2 is SQIVND in the germline V gene (reference sequence). Trimming left V 2 bases short and J 6 bases short, with 11 bases between. This CDR3 reads CASSITLQGQPQHF. CDR3 nucleotide sequence: TGTGCCAGTAGTATAACCCTACAGGGTCAGCCCCAGCATTTT.

The CDR3 reads CASIQGPGTEAFF. The CDR3 nucleotides are TGTGCCAGCATCCAGGGGCCGGGCACTGAAGCTTTCTTT. V and J are TRBV7-3 and TRBJ1-1, with D perhaps matching TRBD1 (6 bases). The germline CDR1 and CDR2 sequences are SGHTA and FQGTGA. The germline V and J ends were trimmed by 7 bases and 4 bases, with 13 bases remaining between them. This CDR3 comprises 13 residues.

There are a few counts of this clone. V gene TRBV5-1 combines with J gene TRBJ1-3, with TRBD1 as a possible D gene (5 bases). The CDR3 length is 17 residues. V lost 0 bases to trimming and J lost 0 bases, with 13 bases between them. Germline-derived CDR1 and CDR2 are SGHRS and YFSETQ. The DNA of the CDR3 is TGCGCCAGCAGCTTGGCATATGGGGGGAGCTCTGGAAACACCATATATTTT. It is translated as CASSLAYGGSSGNTIYF.

DNA for the CDR3: TGTGCCTCCGGGGGGGGAGATCAGCCCCAGCATTTT. It yields the protein CASGGGDQPQHF. The chain links TRBV30 to TRBJ1-5, with D possibly TRBD1 on 5 matching bases. The V end lost 7 bases, the J end lost 5 bases, and 12 bases lay between the germline ends. This CDR3 is built from 12 residues. Germline values: CDR1 GTSNPN, CDR2 SVGIG (reference sequence).

The rearrangement links TRBV15 to TRBJ2-1, with 8 positions matching TRBD2. The CDR3 loop spans 15 amino acids. The junction had 12 bases not matched to a gene; V was cut back by 0 bases and J by 14 bases. Germline V lookup: CDR1 LNHNV, CDR2 YYDKDF (reference sequence). The CDR3 loop is CATSRDSDGGAAKFF. The DNA of the CDR3 is TGTGCCACCAGCAGAGATAGCGACGGGGGGGCTGCGAAGTTCTTC.

This clone has a single count. This rearrangement joins TRBV2 to TRBJ2-5; maybe TRBD2 (6 bases). CDR3 length equals 14 residues. Germline loops: CDR1 SNHLY, CDR2 FYNNEI. V dropped 6 bases and J dropped 5 bases, with 16 bases sitting between them. In DNA, the CDR3 is TGTGCCAGCAGCGTTGGGCTAGCGAGGGAGACCCAGTACTTC. This sequence encodes CASSVGLARETQYF. Supplemented by reference TRBV2 and TRBJ2-5, the full variable domain reads EPEVTQTPSHQVTQMGQEVILRCVPISNHLYFYWYRQILGQKVEFLVSFYNNEISEKSEIFDDQFSVERPDGSNFTLKIRSTKLEDSAMYFCASSVGLARETQYFGPGTRLLVL.

The rearrangement joins TRBV27 to TRBJ1-4; the D is unclear. Germline CDR1 and CDR2: MNHEY and SMNVEV (reference sequence). Trimming stripped 6 bases from V and 2 bases from J, with 7 bases between. This CDR3 has 13 amino acids. CDR3 nucleotides: TGTGCCAGCAGGGCCGGGACTAATGAAAAACTGTTTTTT. Translating gives CASRAGTNEKLFF.

Written as DNA, the CDR3 is TGTGCCAGCAGCTTAGGGGAGTCCTGGACTAGCGGGGGAGGGACCCAGTACTTC. Translation: CASSLGESWTSGGGTQYF. The V and J genes are TRBV7-2 and TRBJ2-5; 13 nucleotides line up with TRBD2. This CDR3 comprises 18 residues. CDR1 SGHTA and CDR2 FQGNSA come from the germline V gene. Unmatched junction bases numbered 12, after V lost 1 base and J lost 7 bases.

This clone is a singleton in its sample. The rearrangement uses TRBV5-4 and TRBJ2-5; possibly TRBD2 for D (5 bases). The germline V gene encodes CDR1 SGHNT and CDR2 YYREEE (reference sequence). The length of the CDR3 is 14 residues. V lost 2 bases and J lost 3, with 11 bases in between. The CDR3 spells CASSFLSGKETQYF. CDR3 coding DNA: TGTGCCAGCAGCTTCCTTTCCGGGAAAGAGACCCAGTACTTC. Supplemented by reference TRBV5-4 and TRBJ2-5, the full variable domain reads ETGVTQSPTHLIKTRGQQVTLRCSSQSGHNTVSWYQQALGQGPQFIFQYYREEENGRGNFPPRFSGLQFPNYSSELNVNALELDDSALYLCASSFLSGKETQYFGPGTRLLVL.

The gene calls are TRBV10-3 and TRBJ1-2; TRBD1 might be the D (6 bases). This CDR3 is 13 amino acids long. In germline, CDR1 is ENHRY, CDR2 SYGVKD. V was pared by 5 bases and J by 1 base, with 8 bases between. CDR3 DNA: TGTGCCATCAGTCCGGACAGTAACTATGGCTACACCTTC. Translated, it gives CAISPDSNYGYTF.

The chain couples TRBV4-1 to TRBJ1-1, with TRBD1 matching over 8 bases. The CDR3 runs 15 residues. With 3 bases clipped from V and 1 base from J, the junction kept 4 bases outside the gene matches. Looked up from germline, CDR1 is MGHRA and CDR2 is YSYEKL. CDR3 DNA: TGCGCCAGCAGCCATAGAGACAGGGGGAACACTGAAGCTTTCTTT. This sequence encodes CASSHRDRGNTEAFF.

The V gene is TRBV7-3, the J gene TRBJ1-1; tentatively, D is TRBD1 (5 bases). Germline V gene sequence: CDR1 SGHTA, CDR2 FQGTGA. This CDR3 is 16 amino acids long. V was pared by 5 bases and J by 3 bases, with 19 bases between. The CDR3, as DNA: TGTGCCAGCAGCCAACCGGGTGGGGCCGCGGACACTGAAGCTTTCTTT. This translates into CASSQPGGAADTEAFF.

This CDR3 is CASSLLSQGPYEQYF. In DNA form, the CDR3 reads TGTGCCAGCAGCTTGTTGTCCCAGGGCCCCTACGAGCAGTACTTC. V is TRBV5-4 and J is TRBJ2-7; a weak D match, TRBD1 (5 bases). The CDR3 covers 15 residues. Germline lookup yields CDR1 SGHNT and CDR2 YYREEE (reference sequence). Trimming shortened V by 1 base and J by 2 bases, and 13 bases separated the two germline ends.

The chain carries TRBV7-3 and TRBJ1-5, with a tentative D call TRBD1 (5 bases). Germline V gene sequence: CDR1 SGHTA, CDR2 FQGTGA. V gave up 1 base and J gave up 2 bases, with 12 bases separating them. The length of the CDR3 is 16 residues. The CDR3 loop reads CASSLIAGFGNQPQHF. The CDR3 bases are TGTGCCAGCAGCTTAATTGCAGGGTTCGGCAATCAGCCCCAGCATTTT. Filled out from reference TRBV7-3 and TRBJ1-5, the complete variable domain reads GAGVSQTPSNKVTEKGKYVELRCDPISGHTALYWYRQSLGQGPEFLIYFQGTGAADDSGLPNDRFFAVRPEGSVSTLKIQRTERGDSAVYLCASSLIAGFGNQPQHFGDGTRLSIL.

This chain joins TRBV2 and TRBJ1-6; no definite D call. V was shortened by 4 bases and J by 6 bases, with 10 bases between the two germline ends. CDR1 and CDR2 (germline): SNHLY, FYNNEI. CDR3 length equals 14 residues. The CDR3 DNA follows: TGTGCCAGCAGTGGCTCTAGGTTTAATTCACCCCTCCACTTT. It specifies CASSGSRFNSPLHF. Based on the CDR3 plus reference TRBV2 and TRBJ1-6, the full variable domain is EPEVTQTPSHQVTQMGQEVILRCVPISNHLYFYWYRQILGQKVEFLVSFYNNEISEKSEIFDDQFSVERPDGSNFTLKIRSTKLEDSAMYFCASSGSRFNSPLHFGNGTRLTVT.

V and J are TRBV6-1 and TRBJ1-5; possible D gene TRBD1, 6 bases. The V end was cut by 2 bases, the J end by 6 bases, with 11 bases between. Germline assignment: CDR1 MNHNS and CDR2 SASEGT. The CDR3 has 14 amino acids. As DNA, the CDR3 is TGTGCCAGCAGTGAAATATCCAGGGGTCAGCCCCAGCATTTT. Its translation: CASSEISRGQPQHF.